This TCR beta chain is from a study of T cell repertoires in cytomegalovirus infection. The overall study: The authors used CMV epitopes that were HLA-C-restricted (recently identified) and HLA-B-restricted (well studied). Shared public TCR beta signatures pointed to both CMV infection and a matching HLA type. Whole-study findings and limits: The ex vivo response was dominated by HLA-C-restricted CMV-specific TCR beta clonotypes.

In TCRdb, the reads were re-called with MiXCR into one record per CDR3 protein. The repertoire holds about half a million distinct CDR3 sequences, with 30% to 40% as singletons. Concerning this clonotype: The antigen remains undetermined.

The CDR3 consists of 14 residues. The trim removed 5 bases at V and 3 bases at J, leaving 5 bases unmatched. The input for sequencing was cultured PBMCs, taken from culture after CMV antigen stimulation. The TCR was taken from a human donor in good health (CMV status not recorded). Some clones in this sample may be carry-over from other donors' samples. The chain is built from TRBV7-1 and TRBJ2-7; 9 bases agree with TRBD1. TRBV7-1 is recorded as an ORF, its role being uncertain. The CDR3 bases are TGTGCCAGCAGCCCCAGACAGGGGGTCTACGAGCAGTACTTC. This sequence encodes CASSPRQGVYEQYF.